This section outlines one TCR beta chain sequence together with its context. The data belong to a study of blood T cell repertoires in COVID-19. Study background: Acute-phase and convalescent COVID-19 samples originated in the United States, Italy and Spain. T cells, B-cell-depleted T cells, or PBMCs supplied cDNA or gDNA.

Under the authors' procedure: Reference gene primer amplification in the assay estimated nucleated cell counts. This table comes from immunoSEQ multiplex PCR, and its TCRdb copy is limited to in-frame clones, with some not included. The D gene and trimming were derived from the DNA, and the V and J assignments and clone size from that table. The sample lists tens of thousands of clones, about 91% occurring once. CDR3 size: 15 residues. The ends were cut back, 0 bases at V and 7 bases at J, with 12 bases in the middle. The germline CDR1 and CDR2 sequences are SEHNR and FQNEAQ (reference sequence). The sequence was collected from a man aged 55 to 70 with acute or convalescent COVID-19. The source material was peripheral blood. The gene calls are TRBV7-9 and TRBJ1-4; no firm D call. The CDR3, as DNA: TGTGCCAGCAGCTTAGCAGCGCAGATACTTGAAAAACTGTTTTTT. It translates to CASSLAAQILEKLFF.